This TCR beta chain is drawn from a study of blood T cell repertoires in COVID-19. As originally analysed: Reference gene primer amplification gave nucleated cell count estimates. Measured with immunoSEQ multiplex PCR; TCRdb has only the in-frame clones, and not every one. Clonal size and the V and J genes are those of that table, whereas D and trimming came from the DNA. The sample lists roughly 130,000 clones, about four fifths occurring once. CDR1 and CDR2 from the germline V gene are WNHNN and SYGVQD (reference sequence). This CDR3 region has 19 residues. The trim removed 9 bases at V and 2 bases at J, leaving 23 bases unmatched.

This receptor was taken from a woman older than 75 with acute or convalescent COVID-19. The chain carries TRBV10-1 and TRBJ2-3, with 7 bases lining up with TRBD1. Sample: peripheral blood. CDR3 in amino acids: CARHSAGTAESHPTDTQYF. The CDR3 DNA reads TGCGCCAGACATAGCGCCGGGACAGCTGAATCGCACCCCACAGATACGCAGTATTTT.